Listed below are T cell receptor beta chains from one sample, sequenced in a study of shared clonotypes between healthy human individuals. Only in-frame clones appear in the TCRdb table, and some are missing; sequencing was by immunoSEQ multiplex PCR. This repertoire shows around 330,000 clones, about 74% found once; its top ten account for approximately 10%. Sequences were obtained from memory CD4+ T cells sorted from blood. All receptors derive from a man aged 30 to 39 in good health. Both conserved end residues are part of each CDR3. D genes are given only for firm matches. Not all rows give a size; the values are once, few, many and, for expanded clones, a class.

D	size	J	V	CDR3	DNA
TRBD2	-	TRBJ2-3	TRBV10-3	CAIRDGISGRAGDTQYF	TGTGCCATCAGGGACGGAATTAGCGGGAGGGCCGGAGATACGCAGTATTTT
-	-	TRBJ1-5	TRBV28	CASSLVGGPQHF	TGTGCCAGCAGCCTCGTGGGGGGTCCCCAGCATTTT
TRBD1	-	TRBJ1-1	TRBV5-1	CASSFLQGADTEAFF	TGCGCCAGCAGCTTCCTCCAGGGGGCGGACACTGAAGCTTTCTTT
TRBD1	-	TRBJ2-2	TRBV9	CASSSGDRGEVGELFF	TGTGCCAGCAGCTCGGGAGACAGGGGAGAAGTCGGGGAGCTGTTTTTT
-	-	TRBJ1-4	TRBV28	CASSYRVGKLFF	TGTGCCAGCAGTTACAGGGTCGGAAAACTGTTTTTT
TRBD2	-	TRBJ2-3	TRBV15	CATSGGLAGYTDTQYF	TGTGCCACCAGCGGAGGACTAGCGGGGTACACAGATACGCAGTATTTT
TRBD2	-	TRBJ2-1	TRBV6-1	CASSEAWAGGWNEQFF	TGTGCCAGCAGTGAGGCGTGGGCGGGAGGTTGGAATGAGCAGTTCTTC
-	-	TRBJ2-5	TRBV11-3	CASSKGQTQETQYF	TGTGCCAGCAGCAAAGGACAGACCCAAGAGACCCAGTACTTC
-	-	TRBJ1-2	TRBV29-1	CSVEIEYGYTF	TGCAGCGTTGAAATAGAATATGGCTACACCTTC
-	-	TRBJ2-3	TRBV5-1	CASSTLPSLSITDTQYF	TGCGCCAGCAGCACCCTCCCTAGCCTCAGCATCACAGATACGCAGTATTTT
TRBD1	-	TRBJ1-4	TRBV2	CASSGQGGNNEKLFF	TGTGCCAGCAGCGGACAGGGGGGGAATAATGAAAAACTGTTTTTT
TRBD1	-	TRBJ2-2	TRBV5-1	CASSGDQGANTGELFF	TGCGCCAGCAGCGGCGATCAGGGGGCGAACACCGGGGAGCTGTTTTTT
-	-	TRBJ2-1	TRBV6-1	CASSSTDSSYNEQFF	TGTGCCAGCAGCTCAACCGACAGCTCCTACAATGAGCAGTTCTTC
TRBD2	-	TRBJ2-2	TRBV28	CASIGLAGARANTGELFF	TGTGCCAGCATAGGGCTAGCGGGGGCACGAGCGAACACCGGGGAGCTGTTTTTT
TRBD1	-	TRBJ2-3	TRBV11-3	CASSWEGQGTDTQYF	TGTGCCAGCAGCTGGGAAGGACAGGGCACAGATACGCAGTATTTT
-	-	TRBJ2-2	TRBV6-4	CASSRAPGTGELFF	TGTGCCAGCAGTCGAGCACCGGGGACCGGGGAGCTGTTTTTT
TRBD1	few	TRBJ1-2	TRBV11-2	CASSLTPGTVLTFPYGYTF	TGTGCCAGCAGCTTAACCCCCGGGACAGTCCTAACATTCCCTTATGGCTACACCTTC